Reported below is one TCR beta chain. Germline CDR1 is SQVTM and CDR2 is ANQGSEA. Trimming removed 0 bases at V and 0 bases at J, with 12 bases between. The CDR3 loop spans 15 amino acids. The source of the sample is a study of blood T cell repertoires in COVID-19. About the research overall: Nucleic acid was either cDNA or gDNA, and it came from T cells, B-cell-depleted T cells, or PBMCs.

Sequencing was performed with immunoSEQ multiplex PCR; in TCRdb, only in-frame clones are kept and a portion is missing. The data show 51,000 or so clones, around 82% seen once. The origin of this receptor is a woman older than 75 with COVID-19, enrolled during active disease. The chain uses TRBV29-1 and TRBJ2-7; D ambiguous. The source material was peripheral blood. This CDR3 is CSVEDRLSGSYEQYF. The CDR3 DNA sequence: TGCAGCGTTGAAGATCGACTCTCGGGCTCCTACGAGCAGTACTTC.